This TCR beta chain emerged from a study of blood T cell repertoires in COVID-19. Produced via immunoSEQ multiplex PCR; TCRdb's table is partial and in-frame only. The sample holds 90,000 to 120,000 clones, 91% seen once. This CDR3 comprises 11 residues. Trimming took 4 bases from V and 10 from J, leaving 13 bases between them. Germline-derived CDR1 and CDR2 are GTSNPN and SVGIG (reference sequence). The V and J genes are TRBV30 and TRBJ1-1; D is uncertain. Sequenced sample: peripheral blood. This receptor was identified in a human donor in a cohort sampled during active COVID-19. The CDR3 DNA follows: TGTGCCTGGAAGCGTGCACTTGGAGCTTTCTTT. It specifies CAWKRALGAFF.